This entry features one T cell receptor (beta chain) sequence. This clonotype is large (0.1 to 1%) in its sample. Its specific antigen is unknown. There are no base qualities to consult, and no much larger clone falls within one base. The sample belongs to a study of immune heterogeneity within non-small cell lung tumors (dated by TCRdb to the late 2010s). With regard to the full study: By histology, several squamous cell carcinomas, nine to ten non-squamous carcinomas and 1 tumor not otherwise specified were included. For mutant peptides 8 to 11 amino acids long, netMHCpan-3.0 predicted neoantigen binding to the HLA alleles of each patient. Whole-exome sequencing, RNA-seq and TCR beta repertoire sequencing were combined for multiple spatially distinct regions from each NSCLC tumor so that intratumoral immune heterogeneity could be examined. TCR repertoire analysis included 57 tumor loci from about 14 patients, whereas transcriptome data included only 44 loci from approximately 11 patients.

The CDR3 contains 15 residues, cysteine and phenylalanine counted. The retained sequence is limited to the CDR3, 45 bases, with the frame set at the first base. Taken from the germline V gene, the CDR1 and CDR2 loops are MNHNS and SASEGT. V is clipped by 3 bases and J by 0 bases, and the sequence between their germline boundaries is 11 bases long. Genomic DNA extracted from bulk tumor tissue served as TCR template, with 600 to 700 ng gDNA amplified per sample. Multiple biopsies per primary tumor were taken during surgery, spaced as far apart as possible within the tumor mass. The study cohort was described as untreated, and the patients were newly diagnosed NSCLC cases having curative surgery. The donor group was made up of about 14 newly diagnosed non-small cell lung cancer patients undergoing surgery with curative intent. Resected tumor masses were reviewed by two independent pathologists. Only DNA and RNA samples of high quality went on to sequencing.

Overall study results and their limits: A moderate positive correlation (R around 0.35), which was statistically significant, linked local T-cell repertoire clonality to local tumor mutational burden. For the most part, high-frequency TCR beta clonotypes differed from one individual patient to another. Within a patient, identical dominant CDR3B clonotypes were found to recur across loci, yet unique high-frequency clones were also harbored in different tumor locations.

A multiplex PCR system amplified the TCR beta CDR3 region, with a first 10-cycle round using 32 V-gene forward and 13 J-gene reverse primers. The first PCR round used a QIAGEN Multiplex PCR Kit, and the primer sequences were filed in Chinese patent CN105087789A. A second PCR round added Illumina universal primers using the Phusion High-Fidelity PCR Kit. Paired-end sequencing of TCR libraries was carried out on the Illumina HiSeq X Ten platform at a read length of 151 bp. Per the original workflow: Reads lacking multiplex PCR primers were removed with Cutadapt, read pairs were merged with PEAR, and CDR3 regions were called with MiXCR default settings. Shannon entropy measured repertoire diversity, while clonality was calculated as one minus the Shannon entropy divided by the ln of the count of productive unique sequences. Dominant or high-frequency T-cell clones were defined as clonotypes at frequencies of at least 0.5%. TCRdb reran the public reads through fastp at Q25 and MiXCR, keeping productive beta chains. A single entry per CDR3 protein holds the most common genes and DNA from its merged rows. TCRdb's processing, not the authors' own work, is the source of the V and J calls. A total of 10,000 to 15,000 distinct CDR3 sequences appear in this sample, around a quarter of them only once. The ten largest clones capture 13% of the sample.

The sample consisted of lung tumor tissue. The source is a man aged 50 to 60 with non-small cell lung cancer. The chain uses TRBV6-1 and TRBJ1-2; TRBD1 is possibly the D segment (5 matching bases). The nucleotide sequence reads TGTGCCAGCAGTGAGGGGCTTTGGTCTAACTATGGCTACACCTTC. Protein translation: CASSEGLWSNYGYTF.